This paragraph covers one T cell receptor beta chain sequence. The CDR3 runs to 14 residues. CDR1 and CDR2 (germline): MGHRA, YSYEKL. After removal of 0 bases from V and 7 bases from J, the junction contained 4 bases not matched to a gene. Per the study methods: Counts of nucleated cells, estimated from reference gene primer amplification, were obtained. TCRdb keeps only in-frame clones here, not all; method: immunoSEQ multiplex PCR. V and J calls and clone size are given by that table; D and trimming were obtained from the DNA. The repertoire includes some 16,000 clones, around 87% of them detected once, and around 13% sits in the top ten. This sample was included in a study of blood T cell repertoires in COVID-19. The overall study: Samples representing acute and convalescent COVID-19 were sourced from the United States, Italy and Spain. PBMCs, B-cell-depleted T cells, or T cells provided the cDNA or gDNA that made up the material.

The V gene is TRBV4-1, the J gene TRBJ1-2; 8 positions agree with TRBD1. The TCR originated in a human donor in a cohort sampled during active COVID-19. Sequencing was carried out using peripheral blood. The CDR3 nucleotides read TGCGCCAGCAGCCAAGAAAACAGGGGGATTGGCTACACCTTC. Translating it yields CASSQENRGIGYTF.